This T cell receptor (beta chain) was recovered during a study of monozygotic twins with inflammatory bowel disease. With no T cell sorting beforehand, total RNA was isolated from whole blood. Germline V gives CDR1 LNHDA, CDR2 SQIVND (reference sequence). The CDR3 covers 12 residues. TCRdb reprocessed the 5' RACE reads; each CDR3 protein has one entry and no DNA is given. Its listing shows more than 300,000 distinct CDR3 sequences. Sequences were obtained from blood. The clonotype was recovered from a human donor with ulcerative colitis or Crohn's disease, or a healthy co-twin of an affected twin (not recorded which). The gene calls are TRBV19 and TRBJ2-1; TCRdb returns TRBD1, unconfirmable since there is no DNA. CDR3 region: CASSIDGQGSIF.